The entry that follows covers one T cell receptor (beta chain) sequence. Trimming removed 2 bases at V and 6 bases at J, with 14 bases between. From germline, CDR1 is GTSNPN and CDR2 SVGIG (reference sequence). There are 14 residues in the CDR3. Libraries were prepared by immunoSEQ multiplex PCR; TCRdb keeps only in-frame clonotypes and omits some of them. Of 200,000 to 300,000 clones listed, 80% to 90% are singletons. These data belong to a study of blood T cell repertoires in COVID-19. As for the study in general: T cells, B-cell-depleted T cells, or PBMCs supplied cDNA or gDNA.

This TCR was sampled from a woman aged 45-59 years with acute or convalescent COVID-19. The V call is TRBV30, the J call TRBJ2-1; tentatively, D is TRBD2 (5 bases). The material sequenced was peripheral blood. The CDR3 reads CAWSPTQEVNEQFF. CDR3 DNA sequence: TGTGCCTGGAGTCCCACTCAGGAGGTCAATGAGCAGTTCTTC.